What follows describes a single T cell receptor beta chain. Produced via immunoSEQ multiplex PCR; TCRdb's table is partial and in-frame only. The table has over 130,000 clones, 65% to 90% seen once. The data originate from a study of blood T cell repertoires in COVID-19. The CDR3 runs 15 residues. The germline V and J ends were trimmed by 6 bases and 3 bases, with 17 bases remaining between them. Germline CDR1 and CDR2: LNHDA and SQIVND (reference sequence). Sequences were obtained from peripheral blood. The gene calls are TRBV19 and TRBJ1-2; weak D call: TRBD1 (6 bases). This TCR was sampled from a man between 50 and 59 years old with acute or convalescent COVID-19. CDR3 bases: TGTGCCAGTAGCCGCCGGGGGGGCCAATACTATGGCTACACCTTC. This translates into CASSRRGGQYYGYTF.